The 8 T cell receptor beta chains below were found in one sample sequenced in a study of shared clonotypes between healthy human individuals. Clones were sequenced by immunoSEQ multiplex PCR, and TCRdb holds only the in-frame ones, with some missing. The sample yields about 530,000 clones, around 96% seen once. Sequenced sample: naive CD4+ T cells sorted from blood. The subset is: CD45RA+ positively selected. The receptors shown here come from a woman younger than 45 in good health.

The CDR3 region is CASSKRGCLGIQYF. The CDR3 DNA sequence: TGTGCCAGCAGCAAAAGGGGGTGTTTGGGCATTCAGTACTTC. The chain recombines TRBV21-1 with TRBJ2-4; the table calls TRBD1, which could not be checked here. TRBV21-1 counts as a pseudogene. This CDR3 spans 14 amino acids.

The rearrangement uses TRBV29-1 and TRBJ1-1; 10 positions agree with TRBD1. CDR3 length: 19 residues. The J segment lost 8 bases and the V segment lost 6 bases, leaving 27 bases of the junction unmatched. Germline V lookup: CDR1 SQVTM, CDR2 ANQGSEA. DNA for the CDR3: TGCAGCGTCGGAGGGGTTAGGGGACAGGGGACCAGTGAACATTCGGAAGCTTTCTTT. Amino acids: CSVGGVRGQGTSEHSEAFF.

The chain couples TRBV18 to TRBJ2-3; TRBD2 agrees at 11 bases. Germline CDR1 and CDR2: KGHSH and LQKENI. The V and J ends lost 3 bases and 6 bases, in that order; junction bases with no gene match: 5. The CDR3 length is 15 residues. The CDR3 DNA reads TGTGCCAGCTCACCGGCTAGCGGGGGGTCGGATACGCAGTATTTT. Amino acid sequence: CASSPASGGSDTQYF.

V and J are TRBV9 and TRBJ2-7; D unresolved. This CDR3 comprises 13 residues. Per the germline V gene, CDR1 is SGDLS and CDR2 is YYNGEE. Between the trimmed V and J ends, which lost 0 bases and 2 bases, there was a span of 6 bases. CDR3 amino acids: CASSVEDPYEQYF. For the CDR3, the DNA is TGTGCCAGCAGCGTAGAGGATCCCTACGAGCAGTACTTC. Full variable domain (remainder filled in from reference TRBV9 and TRBJ2-7): DSGVTQTPKHLITATGQRVTLRCSPRSGDLSVYWYQQSLDQGLQFLIQYYNGEERAKGNILERFSAQQFPDLHSELNLSSLELGDSALYFCASSVEDPYEQYFGPGTRLTVT.

The chain links TRBV6-6 to TRBJ2-5; 10 bases map to TRBD1. The CDR3 has 15 amino acids. Germline V gene data show CDR1 as MNHNY and CDR2 as SVGAGI (reference sequence). The J segment lost 4 bases and the V segment lost 6 bases, leaving 8 bases of the junction unmatched. CDR3 sequence (DNA): TGTGCCAGCAGCCGACAGGGGGCGTTTTTAGAGACCCAGTACTTC. Protein sequence: CASSRQGAFLETQYF.

The chain is built from TRBV10-1 and TRBJ1-3, with D possibly being TRBD1 (5 bases). Germline V gene sequence: CDR1 WNHNN, CDR2 SYGVQD (reference sequence). Trimming left V 6 bases short and J 5 bases short, with 17 bases between. The CDR3 covers 15 residues. CDR3 amino acids: CASRVIGGKRNTIYF. The CDR3 DNA reads as TGCGCCAGCAGGGTAATCGGGGGAAAAAGAAACACCATATATTTT.

The CDR3 is CASSLLGADRGRYNEQFF. CDR3 coding DNA: TGTGCCAGCAGCTTGTTGGGGGCGGACAGGGGGCGTTACAATGAGCAGTTCTTC. The rearrangement links TRBV5-4 to TRBJ2-1; 11 bases fit TRBD1. Germline assignment: CDR1 SGHNT and CDR2 YYREEE (reference sequence). The length of the CDR3 is 18 residues. J lost 4 bases, V lost 1 base, and 10 bases had no gene match.

This chain links TRBV10-2 with TRBJ2-3; 10 nucleotides align to TRBD2. The CDR3 contains 15 residues. In germline, CDR1 is WSHSY, CDR2 SAAADI. Losses at the gene ends were 2 bases for V and 1 base for J; bases not matched to a gene: 0. The CDR3 spells CASSEGLAGTDTQYF. The CDR3, as DNA: TGCGCCAGCAGTGAGGGACTAGCGGGCACAGATACGCAGTATTTT.